This T cell receptor (beta chain) was sequenced for a study of T cell changes during pregnancy in multiple sclerosis. This CDR3 is 14 amino acids long. CDR1 is MDHEN, CDR2 SYDVKM, per germline. J lost 6 bases, V lost 7 bases, and 10 bases had no gene match. TCRdb's table, derived via immunoSEQ multiplex PCR, lists solely in-frame clones and lacks some. The repertoire has about 60,000 clones, roughly 93% of them found once; the top ten carry about 4%. The V gene is TRBV28, the J gene TRBJ2-7, with 9 positions matching TRBD2. The receptor was derived from a female donor with multiple sclerosis, enrolled in a pregnancy study. The sample here was CD8+ T cells from peripheral blood mononuclear cells, taken in the second trimester of pregnancy. Written as DNA, the CDR3 is TGTGCCAGCAACTTAGCGGGAGTCGGGGGCGAGCAGTACTTC. It codes for CASNLAGVGGEQYF. The full variable domain, rest sourced from reference TRBV28 and TRBJ2-7, is DVKVTQSSRYLVKRTGEKVFLECVQDMDHENMFWYRQDPGLGLRLIYFSYDVKMKEKGDIPEGYSVSREKKERFSLILESASTNQTSMYLCASNLAGVGGEQYFGPGTRLTVT.